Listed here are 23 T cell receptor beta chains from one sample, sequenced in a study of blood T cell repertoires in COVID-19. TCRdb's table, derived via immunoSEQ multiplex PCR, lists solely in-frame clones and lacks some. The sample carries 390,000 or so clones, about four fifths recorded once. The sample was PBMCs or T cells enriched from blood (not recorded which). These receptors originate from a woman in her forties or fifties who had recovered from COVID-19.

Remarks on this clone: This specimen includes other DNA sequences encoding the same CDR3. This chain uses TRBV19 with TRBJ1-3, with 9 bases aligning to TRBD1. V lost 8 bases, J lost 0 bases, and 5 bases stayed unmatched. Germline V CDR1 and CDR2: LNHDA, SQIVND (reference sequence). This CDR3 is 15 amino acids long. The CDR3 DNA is TGTGCCAGTTCACAGGGGGCTAGCTCTGGAAACACCATATATTTT. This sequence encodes CASSQGASSGNTIYF.

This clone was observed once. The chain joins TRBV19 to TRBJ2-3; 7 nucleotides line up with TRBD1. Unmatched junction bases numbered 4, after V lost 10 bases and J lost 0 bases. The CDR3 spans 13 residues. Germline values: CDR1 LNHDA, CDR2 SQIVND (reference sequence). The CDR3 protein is CATRDRSTDTQYF. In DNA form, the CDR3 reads TGTGCCACCCGGGACAGAAGCACAGATACGCAGTATTTT.

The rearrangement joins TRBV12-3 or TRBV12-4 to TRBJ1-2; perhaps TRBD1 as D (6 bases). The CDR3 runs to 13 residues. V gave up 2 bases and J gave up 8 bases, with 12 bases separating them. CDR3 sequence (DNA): TGTGCCAGCAGTTTATTGGGGGCTCTGGGCTACACCTTC. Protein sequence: CASSLLGALGYTF.

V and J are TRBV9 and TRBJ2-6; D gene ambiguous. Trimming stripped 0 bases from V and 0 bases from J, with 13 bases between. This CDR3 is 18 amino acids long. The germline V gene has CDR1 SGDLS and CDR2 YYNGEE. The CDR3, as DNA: TGTGCCAGCAGCGTAGCTGCAACTCTTAGCTCTGGGGCCAACGTCCTGACTTTC. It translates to CASSVAATLSSGANVLTF.

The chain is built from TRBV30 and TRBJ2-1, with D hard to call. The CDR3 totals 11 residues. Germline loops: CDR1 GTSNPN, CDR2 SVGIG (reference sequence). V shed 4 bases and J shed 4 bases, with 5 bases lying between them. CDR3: CAWILYNEQFF. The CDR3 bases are TGTGCCTGGATTTTATACAATGAGCAGTTCTTC.

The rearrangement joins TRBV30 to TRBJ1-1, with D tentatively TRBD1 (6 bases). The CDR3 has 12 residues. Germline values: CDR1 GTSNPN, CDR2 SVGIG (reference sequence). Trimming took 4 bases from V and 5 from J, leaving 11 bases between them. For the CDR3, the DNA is TGTGCCTGGAACTGGGGGCAGACTGAAGCTTTCTTT. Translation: CAWNWGQTEAFF.

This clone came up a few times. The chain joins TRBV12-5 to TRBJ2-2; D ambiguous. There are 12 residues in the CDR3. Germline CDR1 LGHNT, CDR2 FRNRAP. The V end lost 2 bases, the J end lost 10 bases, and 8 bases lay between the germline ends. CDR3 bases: TGTGCTAGTGGTTTGCCCCCCATGGAGCTGTTTTTT. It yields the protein CASGLPPMELFF.

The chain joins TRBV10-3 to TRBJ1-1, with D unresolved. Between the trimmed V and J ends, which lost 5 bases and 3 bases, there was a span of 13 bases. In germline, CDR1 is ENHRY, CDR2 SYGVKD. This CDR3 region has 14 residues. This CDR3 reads CAISPAVEYTEAFF. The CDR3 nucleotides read TGTGCCATCAGTCCAGCGGTCGAGTACACTGAAGCTTTCTTT.

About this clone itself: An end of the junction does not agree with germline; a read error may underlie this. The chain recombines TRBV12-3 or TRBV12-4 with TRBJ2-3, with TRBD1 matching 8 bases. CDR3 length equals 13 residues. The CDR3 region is CASSRSTGTGSSF. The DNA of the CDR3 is TGTGCCAGCAGTCGCTCGACCGGGACAGGTTCCAGTTTT.

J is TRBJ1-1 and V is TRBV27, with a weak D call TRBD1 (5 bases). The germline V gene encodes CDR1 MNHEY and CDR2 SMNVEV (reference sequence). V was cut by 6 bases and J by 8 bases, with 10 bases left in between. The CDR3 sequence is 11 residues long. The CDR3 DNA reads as TGTGCCAGCAGAGGGGTGGGGGAAGCTTTCTTT. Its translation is CASRGVGEAFF.

CDR3 nucleotide sequence: TGTGCCAGTAGTATGAGCGGGGGGATCACCGGGGAGCTGTTTTTT. It yields the protein CASSMSGGITGELFF. The V call is TRBV19, the J call TRBJ2-2; 9 bases align to TRBD2. V lost 3 bases to trimming and J lost 4 bases; unmatched junction nucleotides: 3. This CDR3 contains 15 residues. Germline V gene data show CDR1 as LNHDA and CDR2 as SQIVND (reference sequence).

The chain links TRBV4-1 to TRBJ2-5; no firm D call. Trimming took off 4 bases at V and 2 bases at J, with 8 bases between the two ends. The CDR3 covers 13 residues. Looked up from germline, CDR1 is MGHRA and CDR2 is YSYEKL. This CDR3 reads CASSLQVQETQYF. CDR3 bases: TGCGCCAGCAGCCTACAAGTACAAGAGACCCAGTACTTC.

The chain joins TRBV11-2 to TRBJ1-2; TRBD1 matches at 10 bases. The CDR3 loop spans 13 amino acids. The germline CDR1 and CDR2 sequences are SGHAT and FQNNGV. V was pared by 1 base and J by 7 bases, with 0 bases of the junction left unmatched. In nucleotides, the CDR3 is TGTGCCAGCAGCTTAGGGGACAGGGGTGGCTACACCTTC. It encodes CASSLGDRGGYTF.

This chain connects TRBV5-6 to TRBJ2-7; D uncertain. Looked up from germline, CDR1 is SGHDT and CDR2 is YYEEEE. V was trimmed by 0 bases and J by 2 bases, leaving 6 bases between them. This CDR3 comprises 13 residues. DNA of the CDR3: TGTGCCAGCAGCTTGGCGGCGGCCTACGAGCAGTACTTC. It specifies CASSLAAAYEQYF.

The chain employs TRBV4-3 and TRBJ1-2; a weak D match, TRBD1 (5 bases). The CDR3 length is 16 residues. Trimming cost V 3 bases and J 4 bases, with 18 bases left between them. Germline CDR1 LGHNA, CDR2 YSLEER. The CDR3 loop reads CASSQTSAGQFYGYTF. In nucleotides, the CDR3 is TGCGCCAGCAGCCAGACTTCGGCAGGGCAGTTCTATGGCTACACCTTC.

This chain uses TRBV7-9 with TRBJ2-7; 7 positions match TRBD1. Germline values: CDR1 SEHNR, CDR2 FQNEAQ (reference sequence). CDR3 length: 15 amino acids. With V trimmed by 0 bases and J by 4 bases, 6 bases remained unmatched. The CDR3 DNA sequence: TGTGCCAGCAGCTTAGCATCGGGGACAGTTTACGAGCAGTACTTC. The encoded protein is CASSLASGTVYEQYF.

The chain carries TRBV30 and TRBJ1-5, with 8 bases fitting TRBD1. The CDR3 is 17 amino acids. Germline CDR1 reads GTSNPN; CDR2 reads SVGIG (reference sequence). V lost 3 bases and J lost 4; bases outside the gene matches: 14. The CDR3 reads CAWSSTGEPRWNQPQHF. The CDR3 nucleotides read TGTGCCTGGAGCTCGACAGGGGAACCCCGTTGGAATCAGCCCCAGCATTTT. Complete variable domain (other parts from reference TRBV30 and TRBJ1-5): SQTIHQWPATLVQPVGSPLSLECTVEGTSNPNLYWYRQAAGRGLQLLFYSVGIGQISSEVPQNLSASRPQDRQFILSSKKLLLSDSGFYLCAWSSTGEPRWNQPQHFGDGTRLSIL.

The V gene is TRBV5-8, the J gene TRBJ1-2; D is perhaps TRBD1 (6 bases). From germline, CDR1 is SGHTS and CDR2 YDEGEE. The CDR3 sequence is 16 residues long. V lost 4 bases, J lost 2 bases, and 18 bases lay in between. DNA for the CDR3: TGTGCCAGCAGCCTATCCGGGACAACTCAGAACTATGGCTACACCTTC. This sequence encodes CASSLSGTTQNYGYTF. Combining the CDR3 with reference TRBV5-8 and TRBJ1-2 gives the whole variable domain EAGVTQSPTHLIKTRGQQATLRCSPISGHTSVYWYQQALGLGLQFLLWYDEGEERNRGNFPPRFSGRQFPNYSSELNVNALELEDSALYLCASSLSGTTQNYGYTFGSGTRLTVV.

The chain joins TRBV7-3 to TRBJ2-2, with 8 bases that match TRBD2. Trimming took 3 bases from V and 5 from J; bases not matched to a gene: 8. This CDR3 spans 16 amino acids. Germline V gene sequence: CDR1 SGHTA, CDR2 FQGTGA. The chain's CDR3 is CASSLNSGINTGELFF. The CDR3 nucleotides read TGTGCCAGCAGCTTGAATAGCGGGATAAATACCGGGGAGCTGTTTTTT. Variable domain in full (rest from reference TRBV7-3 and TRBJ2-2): GAGVSQTPSNKVTEKGKYVELRCDPISGHTALYWYRQSLGQGPEFLIYFQGTGAADDSGLPNDRFFAVRPEGSVSTLKIQRTERGDSAVYLCASSLNSGINTGELFFGEGSRLTVL.

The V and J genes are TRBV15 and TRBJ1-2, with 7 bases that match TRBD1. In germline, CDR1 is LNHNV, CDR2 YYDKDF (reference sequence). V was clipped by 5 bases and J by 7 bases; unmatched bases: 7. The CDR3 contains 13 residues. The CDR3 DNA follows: TGTGCCACCAGCCCCGGGACAGTGGGTGGCTACACCTTC. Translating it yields CATSPGTVGGYTF.

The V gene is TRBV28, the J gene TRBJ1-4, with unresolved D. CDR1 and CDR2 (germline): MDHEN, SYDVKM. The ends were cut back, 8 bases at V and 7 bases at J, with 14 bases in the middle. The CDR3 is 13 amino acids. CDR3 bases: TGTGCCAGCCGACACTCGGGAGGTGAAAAACTGTTTTTT. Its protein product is CASRHSGGEKLFF. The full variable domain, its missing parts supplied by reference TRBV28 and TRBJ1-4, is DVKVTQSSRYLVKRTGEKVFLECVQDMDHENMFWYRQDPGLGLRLIYFSYDVKMKEKGDIPEGYSVSREKKERFSLILESASTNQTSMYLCASRHSGGEKLFFGSGTQLSVL.

DNA of the CDR3: TGTGCCAGTAGTAGCAGCTGGACAGGGGCTTTTCTGGACAATGAGCAGTTCTTC. Its translation is CASSSSWTGAFLDNEQFF. V is TRBV19 and J is TRBJ2-1, with 9 bases matching TRBD1. With V trimmed by 4 bases and J by 5 bases, 15 bases remained unmatched. The germline V gene has CDR1 LNHDA and CDR2 SQIVND (reference sequence). This CDR3 comprises 18 residues.

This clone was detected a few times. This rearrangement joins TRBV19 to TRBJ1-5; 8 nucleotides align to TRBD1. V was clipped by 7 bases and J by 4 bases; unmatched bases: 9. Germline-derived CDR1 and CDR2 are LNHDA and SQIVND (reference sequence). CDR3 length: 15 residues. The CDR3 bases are TGTGCCAGTAAACAGGACAGGGTCGGTAATCAGCCCCAGCATTTT. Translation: CASKQDRVGNQPQHF.